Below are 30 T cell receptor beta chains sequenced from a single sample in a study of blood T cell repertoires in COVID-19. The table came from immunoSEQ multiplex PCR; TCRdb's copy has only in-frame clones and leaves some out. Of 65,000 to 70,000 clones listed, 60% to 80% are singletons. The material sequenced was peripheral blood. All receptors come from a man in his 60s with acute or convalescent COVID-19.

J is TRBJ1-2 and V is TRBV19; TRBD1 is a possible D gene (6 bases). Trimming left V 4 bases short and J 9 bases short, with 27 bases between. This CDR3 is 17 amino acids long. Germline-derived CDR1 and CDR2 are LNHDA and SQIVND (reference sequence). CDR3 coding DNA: TGTGCCAGTAGTACGCTCTCGTCTTTCCCGGGACAAGTCAGCTACACCTTC. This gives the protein CASSTLSSFPGQVSYTF. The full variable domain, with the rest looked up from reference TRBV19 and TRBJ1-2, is DGGITQSPKYLFRKEGQNVTLSCEQNLNHDAMYWYRQDPGQGLRLIYYSQIVNDFQKGDIAEGYSVSREKKESFPLTVTSAQKNPTAFYLCASSTLSSFPGQVSYTFGSGTRLTVV.

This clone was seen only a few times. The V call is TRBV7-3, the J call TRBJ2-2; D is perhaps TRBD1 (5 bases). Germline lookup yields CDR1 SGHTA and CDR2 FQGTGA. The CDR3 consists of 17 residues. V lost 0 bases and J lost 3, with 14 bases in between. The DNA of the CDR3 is TGTGCCAGCAGCTTAACGGGTCCAGGGTGGGACACCGGGGAGCTGTTTTTT. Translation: CASSLTGPGWDTGELFF.

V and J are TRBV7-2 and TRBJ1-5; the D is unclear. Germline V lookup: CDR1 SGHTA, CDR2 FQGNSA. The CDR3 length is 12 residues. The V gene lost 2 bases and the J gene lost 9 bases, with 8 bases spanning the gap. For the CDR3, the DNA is TGTGCCAGCAGCTTAATGGAGGGGCCCCAGCATTTT. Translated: CASSLMEGPQHF.

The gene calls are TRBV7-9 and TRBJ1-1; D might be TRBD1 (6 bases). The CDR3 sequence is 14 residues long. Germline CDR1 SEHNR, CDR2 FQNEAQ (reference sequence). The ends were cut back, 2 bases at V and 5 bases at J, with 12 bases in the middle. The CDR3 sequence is CASSLQGPGTEAFF. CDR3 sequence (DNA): TGTGCCAGCAGCTTACAGGGGCCGGGTACTGAAGCTTTCTTT.

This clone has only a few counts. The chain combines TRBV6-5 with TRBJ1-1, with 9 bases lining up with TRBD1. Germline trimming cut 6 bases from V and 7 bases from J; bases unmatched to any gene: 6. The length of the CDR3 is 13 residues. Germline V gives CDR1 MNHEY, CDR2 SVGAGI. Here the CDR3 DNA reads TGTGCCAGCAGGACAGGGGGAGAATTTGAAGCTTTCTTT. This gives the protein CASRTGGEFEAFF.

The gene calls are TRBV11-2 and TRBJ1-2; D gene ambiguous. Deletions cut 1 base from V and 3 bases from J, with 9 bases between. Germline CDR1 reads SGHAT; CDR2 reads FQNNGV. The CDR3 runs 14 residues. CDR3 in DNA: TGTGCCAGCAGCTTAGGGGCACAGTACTATGGCTACACCTTC. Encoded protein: CASSLGAQYYGYTF.

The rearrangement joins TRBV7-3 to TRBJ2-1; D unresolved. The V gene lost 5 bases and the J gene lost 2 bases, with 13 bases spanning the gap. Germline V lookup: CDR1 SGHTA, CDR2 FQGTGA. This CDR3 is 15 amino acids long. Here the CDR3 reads CASSLDSATYNEQFF. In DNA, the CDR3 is TGTGCCAGCAGCCTCGACTCCGCCACCTACAATGAGCAGTTCTTC. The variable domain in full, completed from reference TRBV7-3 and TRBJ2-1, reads GAGVSQTPSNKVTEKGKYVELRCDPISGHTALYWYRQSLGQGPEFLIYFQGTGAADDSGLPNDRFFAVRPEGSVSTLKIQRTERGDSAVYLCASSLDSATYNEQFFGPGTRLTVL.

The CDR3 here is CASSEQGYEQYF. The DNA of the CDR3 is TGTGCCAGCAGTGAGCAGGGTTACGAGCAGTACTTC. This chain uses TRBV2 with TRBJ2-7, with TRBD1 as a possible D gene (5 bases). CDR1 SNHLY and CDR2 FYNNEI come from the germline V gene. The CDR3 is 12 residues long. The V gene lost 3 bases and the J gene lost 4 bases, with 7 bases spanning the gap.

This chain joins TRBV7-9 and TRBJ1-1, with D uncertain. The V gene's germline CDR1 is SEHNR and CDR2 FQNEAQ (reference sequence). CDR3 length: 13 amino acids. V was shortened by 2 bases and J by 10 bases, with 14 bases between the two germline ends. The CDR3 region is CASSLSQRGGAFF. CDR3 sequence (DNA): TGTGCCAGCAGCTTAAGTCAGCGAGGCGGAGCTTTCTTT. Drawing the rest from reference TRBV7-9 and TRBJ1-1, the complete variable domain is DTGVSQNPRHKITKRGQNVTFRCDPISEHNRLYWYRQTLGQGPEFLTYFQNEAQLEKSRLLSDRFSAERPKGSFSTLEIQRTEQGDSAMYLCASSLSQRGGAFFGQGTRLTVV.

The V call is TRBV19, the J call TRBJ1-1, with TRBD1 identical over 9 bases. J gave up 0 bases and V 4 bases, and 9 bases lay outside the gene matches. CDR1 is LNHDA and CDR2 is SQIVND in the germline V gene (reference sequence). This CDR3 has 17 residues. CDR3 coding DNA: TGTGCCAGTAGTAGGACAGGGGTACTGTCTATGAACACTGAAGCTTTCTTT. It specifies CASSRTGVLSMNTEAFF.

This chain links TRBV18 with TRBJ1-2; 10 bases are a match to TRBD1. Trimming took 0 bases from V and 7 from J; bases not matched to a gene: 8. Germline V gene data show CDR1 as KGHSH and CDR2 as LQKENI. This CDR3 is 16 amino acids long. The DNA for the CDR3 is TGTGCCAGCTCACCACCCTCCTCGGACAGGGGGTTTGGCTACACCTTC. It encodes CASSPPSSDRGFGYTF.

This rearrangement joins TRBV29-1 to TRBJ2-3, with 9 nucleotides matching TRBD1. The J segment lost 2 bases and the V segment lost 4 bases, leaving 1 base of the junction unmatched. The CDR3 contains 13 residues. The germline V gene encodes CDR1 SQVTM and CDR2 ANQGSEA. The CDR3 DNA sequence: TGCAGCGTTGGACAGGGGGACACAGATACGCAGTATTTT. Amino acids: CSVGQGDTDTQYF.

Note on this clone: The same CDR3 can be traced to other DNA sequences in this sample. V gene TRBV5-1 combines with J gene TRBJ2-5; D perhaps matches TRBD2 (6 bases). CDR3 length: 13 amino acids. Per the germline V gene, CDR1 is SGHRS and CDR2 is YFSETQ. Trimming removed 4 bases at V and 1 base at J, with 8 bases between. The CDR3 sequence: CASSGGIQETQYF. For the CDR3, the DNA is TGCGCCAGCAGCGGAGGGATCCAAGAGACCCAGTACTTC.

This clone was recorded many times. The CDR3 sequence: CASSSLAGGLYNEQFF. The CDR3 DNA reads as TGTGCCAGCAGCTCCCTAGCGGGGGGCCTCTACAATGAGCAGTTCTTC. The chain joins TRBV7-2 to TRBJ2-1; 11 bases line up with TRBD2. V was clipped by 4 bases and J by 3 bases; unmatched bases: 5. Germline values: CDR1 SGHTA, CDR2 FQGNSA. CDR3 size: 16 residues.

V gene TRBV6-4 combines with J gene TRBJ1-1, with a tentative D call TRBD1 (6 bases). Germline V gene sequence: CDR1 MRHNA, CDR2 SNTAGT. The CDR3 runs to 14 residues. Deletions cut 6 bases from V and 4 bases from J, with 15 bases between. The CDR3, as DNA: TGTGCCAGCAGCGCGACAGGAGTTGGCACTGAAGCTTTCTTT. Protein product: CASSATGVGTEAFF.

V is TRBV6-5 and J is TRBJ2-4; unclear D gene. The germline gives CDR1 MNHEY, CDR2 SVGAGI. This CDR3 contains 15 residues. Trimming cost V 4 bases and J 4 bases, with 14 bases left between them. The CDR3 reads CASSSESHGKNIQYF. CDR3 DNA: TGTGCCAGCAGTTCCGAGTCGCATGGTAAAAACATTCAGTACTTC.

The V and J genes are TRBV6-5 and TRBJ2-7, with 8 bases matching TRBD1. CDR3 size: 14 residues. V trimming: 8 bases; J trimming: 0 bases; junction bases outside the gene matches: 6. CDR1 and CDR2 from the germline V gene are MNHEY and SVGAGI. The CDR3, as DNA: TGTGCCAGCCGGGACAGGCGATTCTCCTACGAGCAGTACTTC. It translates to CASRDRRFSYEQYF.

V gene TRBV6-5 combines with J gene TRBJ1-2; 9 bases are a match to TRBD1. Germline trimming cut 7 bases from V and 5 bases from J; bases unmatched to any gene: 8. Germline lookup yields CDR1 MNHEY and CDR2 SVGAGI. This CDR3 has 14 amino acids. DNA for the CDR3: TGTGCCAGCAATAAAGGGGACAGGGAATATGGCTACACCTTC. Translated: CASNKGDREYGYTF.

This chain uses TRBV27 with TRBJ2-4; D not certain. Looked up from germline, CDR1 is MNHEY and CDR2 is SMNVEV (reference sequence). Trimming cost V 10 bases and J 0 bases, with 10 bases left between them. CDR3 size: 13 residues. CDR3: CAILSLAKNIQYF. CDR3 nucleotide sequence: TGTGCCATCCTGTCACTAGCCAAAAACATTCAGTACTTC.

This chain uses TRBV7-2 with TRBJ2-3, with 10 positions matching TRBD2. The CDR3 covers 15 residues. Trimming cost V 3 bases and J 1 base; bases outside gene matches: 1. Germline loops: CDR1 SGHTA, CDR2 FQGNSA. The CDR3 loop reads CASSFLAGGTDTQYF. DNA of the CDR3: TGTGCCAGCAGCTTCCTAGCGGGAGGCACAGATACGCAGTATTTT.

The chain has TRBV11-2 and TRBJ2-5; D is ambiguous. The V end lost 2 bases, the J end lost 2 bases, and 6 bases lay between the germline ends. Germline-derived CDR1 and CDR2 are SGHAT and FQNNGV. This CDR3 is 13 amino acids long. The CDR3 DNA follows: TGTGCCAGCAGCTTATGGAGACAAGAGACCCAGTACTTC. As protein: CASSLWRQETQYF.

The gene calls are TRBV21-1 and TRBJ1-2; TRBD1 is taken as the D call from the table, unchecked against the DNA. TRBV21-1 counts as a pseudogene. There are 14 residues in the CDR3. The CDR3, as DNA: TGTGCCAGTACCACATTTTGGGCAGGGGCCGGCTACACCTTC. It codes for CASTTFWAGAGYTF.

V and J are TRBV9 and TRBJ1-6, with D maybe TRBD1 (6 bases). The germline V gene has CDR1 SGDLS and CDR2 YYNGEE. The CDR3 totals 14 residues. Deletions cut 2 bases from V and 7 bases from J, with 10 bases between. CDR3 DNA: TGTGCCAGCAGCGTGGGACACCCAAATTCACCCCTCCACTTT. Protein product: CASSVGHPNSPLHF.

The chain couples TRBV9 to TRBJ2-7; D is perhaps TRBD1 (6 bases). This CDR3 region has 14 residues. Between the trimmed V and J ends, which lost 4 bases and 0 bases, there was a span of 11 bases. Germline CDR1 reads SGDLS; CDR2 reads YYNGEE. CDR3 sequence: CASSSGTNSYEQYF. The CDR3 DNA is TGTGCCAGCAGCTCCGGGACAAACTCCTACGAGCAGTACTTC.

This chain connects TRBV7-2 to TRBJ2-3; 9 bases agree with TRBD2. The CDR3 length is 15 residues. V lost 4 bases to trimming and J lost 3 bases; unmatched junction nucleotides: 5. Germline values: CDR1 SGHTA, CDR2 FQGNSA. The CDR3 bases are TGTGCCAGCAGCTCCTGGACTAGCGCAACAGATACGCAGTATTTT. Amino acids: CASSSWTSATDTQYF. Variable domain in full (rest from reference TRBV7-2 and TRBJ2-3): GAGVSQSPSNKVTEKGKDVELRCDPISGHTALYWYRQSLGQGLEFLIYFQGNSAPDKSGLPSDRFSAERTGGSVSTLTIQRTQQEDSAVYLCASSSWTSATDTQYFGPGTRLTVL.

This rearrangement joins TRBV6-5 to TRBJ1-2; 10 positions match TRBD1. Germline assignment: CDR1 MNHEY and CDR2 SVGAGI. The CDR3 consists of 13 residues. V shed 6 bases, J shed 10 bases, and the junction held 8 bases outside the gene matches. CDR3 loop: CASSQPGQGPYTF. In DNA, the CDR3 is TGTGCCAGCAGCCAACCGGGACAGGGGCCCTACACCTTC.

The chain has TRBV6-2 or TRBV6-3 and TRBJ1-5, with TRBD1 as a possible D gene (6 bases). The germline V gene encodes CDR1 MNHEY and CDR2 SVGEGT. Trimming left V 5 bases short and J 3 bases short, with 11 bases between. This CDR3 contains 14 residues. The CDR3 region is CASSRQEPNQPQHF. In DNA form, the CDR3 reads TGTGCCAGCAGTCGACAGGAACCCAATCAGCCCCAGCATTTT.

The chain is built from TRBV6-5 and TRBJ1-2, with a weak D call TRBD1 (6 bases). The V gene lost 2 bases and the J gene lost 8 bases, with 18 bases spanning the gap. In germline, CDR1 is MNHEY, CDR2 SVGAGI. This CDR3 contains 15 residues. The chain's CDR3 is CASSYEQGGTRGYTF. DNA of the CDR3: TGTGCCAGCAGTTACGAACAGGGCGGGACTAGGGGCTACACCTTC.

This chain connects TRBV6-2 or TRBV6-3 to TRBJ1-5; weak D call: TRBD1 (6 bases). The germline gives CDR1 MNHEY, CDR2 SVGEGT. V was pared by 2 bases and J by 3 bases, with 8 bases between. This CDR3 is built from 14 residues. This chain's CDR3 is CASSYGGPNQPQHF. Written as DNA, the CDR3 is TGTGCCAGCAGTTACGGGGGCCCCAATCAGCCCCAGCATTTT.

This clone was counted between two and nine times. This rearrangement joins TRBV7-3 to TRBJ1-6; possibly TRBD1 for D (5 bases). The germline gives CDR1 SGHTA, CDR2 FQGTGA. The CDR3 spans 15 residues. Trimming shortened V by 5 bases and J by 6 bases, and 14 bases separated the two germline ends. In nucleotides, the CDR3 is TGTGCCAGCAGCCCTAGCCACGGGGGTAATTCACCCCTCCACTTT. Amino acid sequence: CASSPSHGGNSPLHF.